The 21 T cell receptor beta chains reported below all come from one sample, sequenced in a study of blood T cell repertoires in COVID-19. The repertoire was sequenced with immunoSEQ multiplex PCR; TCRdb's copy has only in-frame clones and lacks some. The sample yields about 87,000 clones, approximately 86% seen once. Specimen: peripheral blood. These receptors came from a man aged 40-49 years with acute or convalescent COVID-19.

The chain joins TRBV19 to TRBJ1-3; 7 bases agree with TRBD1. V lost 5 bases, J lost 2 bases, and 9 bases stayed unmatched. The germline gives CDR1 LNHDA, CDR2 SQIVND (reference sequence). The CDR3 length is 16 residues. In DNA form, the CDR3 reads TGTGCCAGTAGTTTCACGGCAGGGGGAGCTGGAAACACCATATATTTT. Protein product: CASSFTAGGAGNTIYF. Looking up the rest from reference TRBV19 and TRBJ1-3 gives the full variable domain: DGGITQSPKYLFRKEGQNVTLSCEQNLNHDAMYWYRQDPGQGLRLIYYSQIVNDFQKGDIAEGYSVSREKKESFPLTVTSAQKNPTAFYLCASSFTAGGAGNTIYFGEGSWLTVV.

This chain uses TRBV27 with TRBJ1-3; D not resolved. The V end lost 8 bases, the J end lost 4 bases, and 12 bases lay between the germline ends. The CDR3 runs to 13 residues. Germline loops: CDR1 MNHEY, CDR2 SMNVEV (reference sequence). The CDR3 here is CASRGLGGNTIYF. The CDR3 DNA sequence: TGTGCCAGCCGTGGTCTGGGCGGAAACACCATATATTTT.

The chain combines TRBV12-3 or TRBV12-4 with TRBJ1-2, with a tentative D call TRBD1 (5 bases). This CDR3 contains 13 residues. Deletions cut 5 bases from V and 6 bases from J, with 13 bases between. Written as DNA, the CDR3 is TGTGCCAGCAGTGCAGGGCAGGGTCATGGCTACACCTTC. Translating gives CASSAGQGHGYTF.

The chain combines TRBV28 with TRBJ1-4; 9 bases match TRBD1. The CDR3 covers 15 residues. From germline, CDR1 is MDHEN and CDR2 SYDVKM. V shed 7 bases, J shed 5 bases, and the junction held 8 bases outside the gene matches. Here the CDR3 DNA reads TGTGCCAGCACCTTACAGGGGGCGGGGAATGAAAAACTGTTTTTT. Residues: CASTLQGAGNEKLFF. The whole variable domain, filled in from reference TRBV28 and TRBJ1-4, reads DVKVTQSSRYLVKRTGEKVFLECVQDMDHENMFWYRQDPGLGLRLIYFSYDVKMKEKGDIPEGYSVSREKKERFSLILESASTNQTSMYLCASTLQGAGNEKLFFGSGTQLSVL.

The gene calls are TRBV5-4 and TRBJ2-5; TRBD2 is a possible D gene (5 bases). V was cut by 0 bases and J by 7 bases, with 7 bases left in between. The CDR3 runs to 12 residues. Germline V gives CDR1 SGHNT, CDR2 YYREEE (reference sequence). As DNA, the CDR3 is TGTGCCAGCAGCTTGGATGAGGGGACCCAGTACTTC. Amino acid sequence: CASSLDEGTQYF. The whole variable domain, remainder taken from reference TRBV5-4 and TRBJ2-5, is ETGVTQSPTHLIKTRGQQVTLRCSSQSGHNTVSWYQQALGQGPQFIFQYYREEENGRGNFPPRFSGLQFPNYSSELNVNALELDDSALYLCASSLDEGTQYFGPGTRLLVL.

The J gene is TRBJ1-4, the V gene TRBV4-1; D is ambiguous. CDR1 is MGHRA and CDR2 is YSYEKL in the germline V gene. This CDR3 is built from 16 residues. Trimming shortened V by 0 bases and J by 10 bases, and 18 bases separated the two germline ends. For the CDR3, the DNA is TGCGCCAGCAGCCAAGAGATCCGAGACTATAGTGGAAAACTGTTTTTT. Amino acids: CASSQEIRDYSGKLFF.

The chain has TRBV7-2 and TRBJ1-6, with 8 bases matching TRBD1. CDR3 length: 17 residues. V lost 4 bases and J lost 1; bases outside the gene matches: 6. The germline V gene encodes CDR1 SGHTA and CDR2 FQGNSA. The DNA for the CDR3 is TGTGCCAGCAGCTCATACGACAGGGGTTCCTATAATTCACCCCTCCACTTT. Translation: CASSSYDRGSYNSPLHF. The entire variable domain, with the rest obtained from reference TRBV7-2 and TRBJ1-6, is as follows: GAGVSQSPSNKVTEKGKDVELRCDPISGHTALYWYRQSLGQGLEFLIYFQGNSAPDKSGLPSDRFSAERTGGSVSTLTIQRTQQEDSAVYLCASSSYDRGSYNSPLHFGNGTRLTVT.

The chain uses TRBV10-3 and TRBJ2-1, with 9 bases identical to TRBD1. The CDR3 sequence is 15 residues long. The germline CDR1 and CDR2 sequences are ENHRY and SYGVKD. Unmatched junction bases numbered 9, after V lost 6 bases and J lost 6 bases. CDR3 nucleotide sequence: TGTGCCATCAGCAAACCGGGACAGGGACGCAATGAGCAGTTCTTC. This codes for CAISKPGQGRNEQFF.

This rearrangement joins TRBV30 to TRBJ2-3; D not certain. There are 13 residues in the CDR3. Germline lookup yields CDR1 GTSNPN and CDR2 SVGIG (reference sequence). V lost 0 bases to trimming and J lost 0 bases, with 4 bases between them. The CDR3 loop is CAWSVGSTDTQYF. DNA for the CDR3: TGTGCCTGGAGTGTTGGCAGCACAGATACGCAGTATTTT.

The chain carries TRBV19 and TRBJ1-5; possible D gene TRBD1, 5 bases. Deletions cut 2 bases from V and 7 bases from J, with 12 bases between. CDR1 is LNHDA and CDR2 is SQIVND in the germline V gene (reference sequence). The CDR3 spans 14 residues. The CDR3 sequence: CASSISGGNQPQHF. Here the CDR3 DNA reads TGTGCCAGTAGTATATCTGGGGGGAACCAGCCCCAGCATTTT. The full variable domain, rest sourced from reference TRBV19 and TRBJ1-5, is DGGITQSPKYLFRKEGQNVTLSCEQNLNHDAMYWYRQDPGQGLRLIYYSQIVNDFQKGDIAEGYSVSREKKESFPLTVTSAQKNPTAFYLCASSISGGNQPQHFGDGTRLSIL.

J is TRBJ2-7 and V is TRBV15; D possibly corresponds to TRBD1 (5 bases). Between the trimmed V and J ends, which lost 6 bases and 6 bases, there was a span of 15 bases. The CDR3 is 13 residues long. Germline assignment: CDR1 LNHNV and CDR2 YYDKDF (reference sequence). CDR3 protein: CATSKSGWAEQYF. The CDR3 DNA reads TGTGCCACCAGTAAATCAGGGTGGGCCGAGCAGTACTTC.

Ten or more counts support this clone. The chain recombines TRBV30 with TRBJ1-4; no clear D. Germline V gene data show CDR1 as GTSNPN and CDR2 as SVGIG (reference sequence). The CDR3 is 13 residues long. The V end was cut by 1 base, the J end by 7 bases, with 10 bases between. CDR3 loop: CAWSADRGEKLFF. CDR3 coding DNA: TGTGCCTGGAGTGCGGACCGGGGTGAAAAACTGTTTTTT.

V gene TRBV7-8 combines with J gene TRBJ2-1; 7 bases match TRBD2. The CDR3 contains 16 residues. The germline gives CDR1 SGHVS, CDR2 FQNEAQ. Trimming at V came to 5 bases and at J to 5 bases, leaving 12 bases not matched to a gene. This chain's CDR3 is CASSRLRGRGDNEQFF. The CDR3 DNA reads TGTGCCAGCAGCCGCTTGAGGGGACGGGGGGACAATGAGCAGTTCTTC.

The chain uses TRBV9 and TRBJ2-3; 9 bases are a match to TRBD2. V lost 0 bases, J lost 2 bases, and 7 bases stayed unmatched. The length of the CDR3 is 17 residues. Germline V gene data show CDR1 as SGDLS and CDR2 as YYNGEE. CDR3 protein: CASSVGLTSGNTDTQYF. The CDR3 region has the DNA TGTGCCAGCAGCGTAGGGTTGACTAGCGGAAACACAGATACGCAGTATTTT.

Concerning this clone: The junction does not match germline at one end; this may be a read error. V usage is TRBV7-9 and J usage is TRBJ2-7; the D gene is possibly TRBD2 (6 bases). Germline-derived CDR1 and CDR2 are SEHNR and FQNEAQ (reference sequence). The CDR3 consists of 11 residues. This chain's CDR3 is CASSSQGMDYF. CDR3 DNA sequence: TGTGCCAGCAGCTCGCAAGGAATGGACTATTTC.

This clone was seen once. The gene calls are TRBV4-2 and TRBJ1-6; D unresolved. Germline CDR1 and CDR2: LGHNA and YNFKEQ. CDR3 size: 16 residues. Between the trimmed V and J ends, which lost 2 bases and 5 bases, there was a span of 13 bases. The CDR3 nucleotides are TGTGCCAGCAGCCAACCCTCCATTACGGATAATTCACCCCTCCACTTT. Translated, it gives CASSQPSITDNSPLHF.

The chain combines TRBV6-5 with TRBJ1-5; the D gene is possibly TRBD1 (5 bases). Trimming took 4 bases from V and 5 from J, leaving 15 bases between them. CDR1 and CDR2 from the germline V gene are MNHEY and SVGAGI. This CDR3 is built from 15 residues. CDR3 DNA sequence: TGTGCCAGCAGTTCGGGACTTAATAGGTATCAGCCCCAGCATTTT. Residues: CASSSGLNRYQPQHF.

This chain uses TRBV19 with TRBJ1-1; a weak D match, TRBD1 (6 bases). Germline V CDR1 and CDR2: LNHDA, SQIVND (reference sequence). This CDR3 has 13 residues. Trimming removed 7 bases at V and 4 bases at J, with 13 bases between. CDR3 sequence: CASIPGGGTEAFF. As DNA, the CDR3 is TGTGCCAGTATCCCGGGAGGGGGCACTGAAGCTTTCTTT.

CDR3 residues: CASSQSGQDNQPQHF. CDR3 DNA sequence: TGTGCCAGCAGCCAATCCGGACAGGACAATCAGCCCCAGCATTTT. The chain employs TRBV7-9 and TRBJ1-5, with TRBD1 matching over 7 bases. The CDR3 covers 15 residues. Germline CDR1 and CDR2: SEHNR and FQNEAQ (reference sequence). Germline trimming cut 5 bases from V and 3 bases from J; bases unmatched to any gene: 7. Filled out from reference TRBV7-9 and TRBJ1-5, the complete variable domain reads DTGVSQNPRHKITKRGQNVTFRCDPISEHNRLYWYRQTLGQGPEFLTYFQNEAQLEKSRLLSDRFSAERPKGSFSTLEIQRTEQGDSAMYLCASSQSGQDNQPQHFGDGTRLSIL.

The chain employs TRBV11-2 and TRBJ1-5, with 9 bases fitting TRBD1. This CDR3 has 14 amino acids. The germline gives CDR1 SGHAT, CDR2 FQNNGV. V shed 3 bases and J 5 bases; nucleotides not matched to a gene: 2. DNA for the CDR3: TGTGCCAGCAGCTTTACAGGGGGCGATCAGCCCCAGCATTTT. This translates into CASSFTGGDQPQHF.

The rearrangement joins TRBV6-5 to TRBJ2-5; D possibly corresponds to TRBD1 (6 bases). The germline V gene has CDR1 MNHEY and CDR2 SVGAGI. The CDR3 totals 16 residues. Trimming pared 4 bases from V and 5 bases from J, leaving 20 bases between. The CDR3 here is CASSSSPGVHVETQYF. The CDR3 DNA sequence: TGTGCCAGCAGTTCCAGCCCAGGGGTTCACGTGGAGACCCAGTACTTC.